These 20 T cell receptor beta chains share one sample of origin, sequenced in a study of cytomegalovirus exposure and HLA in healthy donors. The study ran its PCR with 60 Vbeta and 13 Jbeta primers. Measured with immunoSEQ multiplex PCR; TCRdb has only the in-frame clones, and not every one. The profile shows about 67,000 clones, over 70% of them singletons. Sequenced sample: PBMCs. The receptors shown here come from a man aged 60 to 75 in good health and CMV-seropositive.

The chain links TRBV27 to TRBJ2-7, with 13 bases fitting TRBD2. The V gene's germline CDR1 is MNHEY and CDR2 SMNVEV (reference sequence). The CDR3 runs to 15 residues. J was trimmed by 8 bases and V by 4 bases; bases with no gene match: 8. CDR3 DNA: TGTGCCAGCAGTTCCGGACTAGCGGGAGTCGGCCAGCAGTACTTC. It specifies CASSSGLAGVGQQYF.

For the CDR3, the DNA is TGCGCCAGCAGCCAAGATCCAGCTCGCCCCGGGACAGGGCGTCCTGAAGCTTTCTTT. Amino acid sequence: CASSQDPARPGTGRPEAFF. This chain connects TRBV4-1 to TRBJ1-1; 9 bases line up with TRBD1. Per germline, CDR1 MGHRA and CDR2 YSYEKL. V gave up 0 bases and J gave up 6 bases; unmatched junction bases: 17. The length of the CDR3 is 19 residues.

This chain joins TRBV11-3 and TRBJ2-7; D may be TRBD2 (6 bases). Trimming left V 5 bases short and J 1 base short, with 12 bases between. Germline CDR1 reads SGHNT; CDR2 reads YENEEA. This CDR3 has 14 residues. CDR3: CASSLSGSSYEQYF. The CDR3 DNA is TGTGCCAGCAGCCTAAGCGGGTCTTCCTACGAGCAGTACTTC.

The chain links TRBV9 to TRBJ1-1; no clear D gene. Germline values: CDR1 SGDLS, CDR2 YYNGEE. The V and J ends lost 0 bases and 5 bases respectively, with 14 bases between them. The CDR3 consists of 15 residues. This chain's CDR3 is CASSVGESRGTEAFF. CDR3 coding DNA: TGTGCCAGCAGCGTAGGGGAGTCCCGGGGTACTGAAGCTTTCTTT.

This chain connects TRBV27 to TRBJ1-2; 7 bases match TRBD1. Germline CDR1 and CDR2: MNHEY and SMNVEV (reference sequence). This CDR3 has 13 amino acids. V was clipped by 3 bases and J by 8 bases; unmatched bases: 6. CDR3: CASSLTGFEGYTF. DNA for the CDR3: TGTGCCAGCAGTTTGACAGGGTTTGAAGGCTACACCTTC.

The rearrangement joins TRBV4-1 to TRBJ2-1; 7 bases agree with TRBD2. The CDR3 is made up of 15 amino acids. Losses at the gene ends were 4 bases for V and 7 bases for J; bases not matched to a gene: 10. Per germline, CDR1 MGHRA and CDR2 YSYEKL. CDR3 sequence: CASSLMWGEGNEQFF. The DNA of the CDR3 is TGCGCCAGCAGCCTCATGTGGGGGGAGGGTAATGAGCAGTTCTTC.

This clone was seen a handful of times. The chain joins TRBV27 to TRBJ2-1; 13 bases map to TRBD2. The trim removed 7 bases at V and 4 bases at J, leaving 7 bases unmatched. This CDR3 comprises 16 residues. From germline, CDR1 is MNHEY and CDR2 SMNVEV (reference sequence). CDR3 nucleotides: TGTGCCAGCAAGGGATTGACTAGCGGGGGGTACAATGAGCAGTTCTTC. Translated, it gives CASKGLTSGGYNEQFF.

The CDR3 DNA follows: TGTGCCAGCAGCTTAACCTATATCACTGAAGCTTTCTTT. Translated: CASSLTYITEAFF. V usage is TRBV5-6 and J usage is TRBJ1-1; D gene uncertain. Germline V lookup: CDR1 SGHDT, CDR2 YYEEEE. The CDR3 contains 13 residues. V shed 2 bases and J shed 4 bases, with 9 bases lying between them.

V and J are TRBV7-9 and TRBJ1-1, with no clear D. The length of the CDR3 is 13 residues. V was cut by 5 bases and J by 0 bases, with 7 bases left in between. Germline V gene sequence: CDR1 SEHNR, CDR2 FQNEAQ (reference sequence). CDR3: CASSETVNTEAFF. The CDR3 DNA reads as TGTGCCAGCAGCGAAACAGTGAACACTGAAGCTTTCTTT.

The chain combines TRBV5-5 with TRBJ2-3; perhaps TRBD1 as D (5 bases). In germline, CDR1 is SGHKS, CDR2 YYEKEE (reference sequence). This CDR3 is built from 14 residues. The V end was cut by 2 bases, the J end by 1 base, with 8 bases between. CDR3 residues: CASSFETGTDTQYF. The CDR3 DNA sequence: TGTGCCAGCAGCTTTGAGACAGGCACAGATACGCAGTATTTT.

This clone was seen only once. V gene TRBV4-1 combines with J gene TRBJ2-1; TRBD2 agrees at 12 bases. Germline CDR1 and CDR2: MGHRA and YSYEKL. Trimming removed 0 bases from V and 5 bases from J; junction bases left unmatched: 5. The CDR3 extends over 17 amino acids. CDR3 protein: CASSQDPGLAGHNEQFF. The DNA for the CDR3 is TGCGCCAGCAGCCAAGATCCGGGACTAGCGGGCCACAATGAGCAGTTCTTC.

CDR3 in amino acids: CAASSGGDFTDTQYF. In DNA, the CDR3 is TGTGCCGCGTCTTCAGGGGGCGATTTCACAGATACGCAGTATTTT. The chain has TRBV6-1 and TRBJ2-3; 8 bases match TRBD1. CDR1 is MNHNS and CDR2 is SASEGT in the germline V gene. Losses at the gene ends were 11 bases for V and 2 bases for J; bases not matched to a gene: 12. The length of the CDR3 is 15 residues.

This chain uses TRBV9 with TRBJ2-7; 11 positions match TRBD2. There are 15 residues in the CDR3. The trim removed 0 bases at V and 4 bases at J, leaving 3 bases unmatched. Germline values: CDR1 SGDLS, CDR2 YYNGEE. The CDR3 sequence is CASSVDWTSGYEQYF. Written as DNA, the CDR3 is TGTGCCAGCAGCGTAGATTGGACTAGCGGGTACGAGCAGTACTTC. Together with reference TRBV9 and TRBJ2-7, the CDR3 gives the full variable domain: DSGVTQTPKHLITATGQRVTLRCSPRSGDLSVYWYQQSLDQGLQFLIQYYNGEERAKGNILERFSAQQFPDLHSELNLSSLELGDSALYFCASSVDWTSGYEQYFGPGTRLTVT.

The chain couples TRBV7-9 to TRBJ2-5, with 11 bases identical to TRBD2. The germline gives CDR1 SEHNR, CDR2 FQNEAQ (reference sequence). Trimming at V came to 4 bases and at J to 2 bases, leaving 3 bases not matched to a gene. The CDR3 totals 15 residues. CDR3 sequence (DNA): TGTGCCAGCAGCTCGGGACTAGCGGTTCAAGAGACCCAGTACTTC. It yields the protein CASSSGLAVQETQYF.

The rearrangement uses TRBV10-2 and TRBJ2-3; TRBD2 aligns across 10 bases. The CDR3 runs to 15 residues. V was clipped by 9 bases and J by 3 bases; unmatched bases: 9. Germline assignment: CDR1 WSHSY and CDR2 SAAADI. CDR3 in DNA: TGCGCCAGTCTCCGGGGGACTAGCGTAACAGATACGCAGTATTTT. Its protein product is CASLRGTSVTDTQYF.

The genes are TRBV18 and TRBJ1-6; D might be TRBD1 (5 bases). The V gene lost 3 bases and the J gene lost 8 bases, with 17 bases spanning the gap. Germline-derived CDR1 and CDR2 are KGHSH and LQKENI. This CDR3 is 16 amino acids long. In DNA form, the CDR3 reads TGTGCCAGCTCACCCCGAACTACGGGGGAGGATTCACCCCTCCACTTT. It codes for CASSPRTTGEDSPLHF.

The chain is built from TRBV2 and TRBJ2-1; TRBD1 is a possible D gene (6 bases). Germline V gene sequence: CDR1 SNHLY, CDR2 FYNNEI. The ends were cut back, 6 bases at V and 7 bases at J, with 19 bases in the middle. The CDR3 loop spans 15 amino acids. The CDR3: CASRSGWLGANEQFF. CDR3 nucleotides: TGTGCCAGCAGGTCGGGGTGGCTGGGGGCTAATGAGCAGTTCTTC.

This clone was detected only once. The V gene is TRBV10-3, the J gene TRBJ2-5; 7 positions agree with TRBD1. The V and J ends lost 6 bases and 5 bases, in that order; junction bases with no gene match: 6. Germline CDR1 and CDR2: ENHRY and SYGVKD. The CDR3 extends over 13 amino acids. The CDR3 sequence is CAISGVTGETQYF. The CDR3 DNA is TGTGCCATCAGCGGGGTGACAGGGGAGACCCAGTACTTC.

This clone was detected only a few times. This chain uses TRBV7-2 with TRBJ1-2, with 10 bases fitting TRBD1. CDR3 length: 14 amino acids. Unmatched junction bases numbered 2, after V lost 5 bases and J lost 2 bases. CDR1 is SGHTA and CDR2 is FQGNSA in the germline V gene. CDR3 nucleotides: TGTGCCAGCAGCCGGGACAGGGGCAACTATGGCTACACCTTC. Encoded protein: CASSRDRGNYGYTF.

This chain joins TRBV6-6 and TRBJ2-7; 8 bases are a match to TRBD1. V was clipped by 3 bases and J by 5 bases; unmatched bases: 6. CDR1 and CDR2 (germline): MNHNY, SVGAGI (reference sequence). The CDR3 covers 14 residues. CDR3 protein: CASSYSGQVDEQYF. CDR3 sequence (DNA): TGTGCCAGCAGTTATTCGGGACAGGTCGACGAGCAGTACTTC.